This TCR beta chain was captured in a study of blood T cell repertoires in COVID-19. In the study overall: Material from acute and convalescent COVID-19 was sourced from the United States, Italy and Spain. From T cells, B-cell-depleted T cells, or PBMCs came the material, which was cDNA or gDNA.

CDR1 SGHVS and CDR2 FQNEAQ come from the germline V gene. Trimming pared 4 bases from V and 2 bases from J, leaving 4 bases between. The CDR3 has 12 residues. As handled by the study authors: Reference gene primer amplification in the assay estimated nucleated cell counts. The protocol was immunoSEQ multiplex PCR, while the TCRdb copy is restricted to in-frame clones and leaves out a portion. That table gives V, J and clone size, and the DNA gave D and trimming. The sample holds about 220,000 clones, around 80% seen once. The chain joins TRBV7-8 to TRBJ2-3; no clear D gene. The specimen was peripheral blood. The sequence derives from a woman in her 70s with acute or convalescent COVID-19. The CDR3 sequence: CASSSFTDTQYF. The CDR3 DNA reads TGTGCCAGCAGCTCCTTCACAGATACGCAGTATTTT.